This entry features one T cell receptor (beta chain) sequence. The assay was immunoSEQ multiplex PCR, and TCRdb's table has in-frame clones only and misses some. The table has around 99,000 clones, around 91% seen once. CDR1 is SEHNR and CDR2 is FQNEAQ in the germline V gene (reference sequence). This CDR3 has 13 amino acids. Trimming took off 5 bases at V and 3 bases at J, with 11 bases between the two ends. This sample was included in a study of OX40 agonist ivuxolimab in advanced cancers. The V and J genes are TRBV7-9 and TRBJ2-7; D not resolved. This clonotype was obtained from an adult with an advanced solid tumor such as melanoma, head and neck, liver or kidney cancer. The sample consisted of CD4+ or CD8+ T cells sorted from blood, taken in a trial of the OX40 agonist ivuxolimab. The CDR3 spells CASSLDLVYEQYF. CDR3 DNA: TGTGCCAGCAGCCTGGACCTTGTCTACGAGCAGTACTTC. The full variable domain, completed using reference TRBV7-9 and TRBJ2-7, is DTGVSQNPRHKITKRGQNVTFRCDPISEHNRLYWYRQTLGQGPEFLTYFQNEAQLEKSRLLSDRFSAERPKGSFSTLEIQRTEQGDSAMYLCASSLDLVYEQYFGPGTRLTVT.